This paragraph reports one T cell receptor (beta chain). This sample stems from a study of blood T cell repertoires in COVID-19. Germline CDR1 and CDR2: SGHTS and YDEGEE. This CDR3 is 14 amino acids long. V was shortened by 7 bases and J by 0 bases, with 14 bases between the two germline ends. Which cohort a participant joined came from the clinical history participants gave. Exposed enrollees encountered a COVID-19 case at some point within 2 weeks before study entry. The method was immunoSEQ multiplex PCR; TCRdb's version includes in-frame clones alone and lacks a portion of them. The data contain hundreds of thousands of clones, about 88% of them seen just once; the ten biggest clones take up 1.2% to 1.5%.

This clonotype originated in a woman aged 18-29 years who had been exposed to COVID-19. The rearrangement joins TRBV5-8 to TRBJ2-7; possibly TRBD2 for D (5 bases). Sequencing was done on a sample of PBMCs or T cells enriched from blood (not recorded which). The CDR3 bases are TGTGCCAGCGCGAGAGGGTGGAGCTCCTACGAGCAGTACTTC. Translating gives CASARGWSSYEQYF. Combining the CDR3 with reference TRBV5-8 and TRBJ2-7 gives the whole variable domain EAGVTQSPTHLIKTRGQQATLRCSPISGHTSVYWYQQALGLGLQFLLWYDEGEERNRGNFPPRFSGRQFPNYSSELNVNALELEDSALYLCASARGWSSYEQYFGPGTRLTVT.